These 5 T cell receptor beta chains were sequenced from one sample in a study of cytomegalovirus exposure and HLA in healthy donors. Primers for the PCR totalled 60 Vbeta and 13 Jbeta. Libraries were prepared by immunoSEQ multiplex PCR; TCRdb keeps only in-frame clonotypes and omits some of them. The profile shows 200,000 or so clones, approximately 81% of them singletons. Sequencing used PBMCs. All receptors derive from a boy aged 5-17 years in good health and CMV-seronegative.

The gene calls are TRBV27 and TRBJ2-2; possible D gene TRBD1, 6 bases. The germline V gene encodes CDR1 MNHEY and CDR2 SMNVEV (reference sequence). The CDR3 sequence is 15 residues long. The ends were cut back, 2 bases at V and 4 bases at J, with 11 bases in the middle. As DNA, the CDR3 is TGTGCCAGCAGTTTAACAGGGTTCGGCACCGGGGAGCTGTTTTTT. Amino acid sequence: CASSLTGFGTGELFF.

V usage is TRBV5-5 and J usage is TRBJ1-5, with D perhaps TRBD1 (5 bases). Germline CDR1 SGHKS, CDR2 YYEKEE (reference sequence). V lost 4 bases to trimming and J lost 4 bases, with 12 bases between them. The CDR3 has 14 amino acids. This CDR3 is CASSLQEGNQPQHF. CDR3 nucleotides: TGTGCCAGCAGCCTCCAGGAGGGGAATCAGCCCCAGCATTTT.

The chain couples TRBV28 to TRBJ1-2; TRBD1 is a possible D gene (5 bases). The CDR3 spans 13 residues. V was pared by 6 bases and J by 4 bases, with 12 bases between. Germline-derived CDR1 and CDR2 are MDHEN and SYDVKM. CDR3 DNA: TGTGCCAGCAGGGCAGGGTGGGTCTATGGCTACACCTTC. It yields the protein CASRAGWVYGYTF.

The chain carries TRBV11-1 and TRBJ1-1; D is unclear. Trimming removed 4 bases from V and 3 bases from J, with 12 bases in between. CDR3 length: 14 amino acids. CDR1 SGHAT and CDR2 FQDESV come from the germline V gene (reference sequence). The CDR3 protein is CASSSIGGDTEAFF. The CDR3 bases are TGTGCCAGCAGCTCAATAGGAGGCGACACTGAAGCTTTCTTT.

The chain couples TRBV4-3 to TRBJ2-7; D remains unclear. Per germline, CDR1 LGHNA and CDR2 YSLEER. There are 14 residues in the CDR3. Trimming shortened V by 0 bases and J by 1 base, and 7 bases separated the two germline ends. Here the CDR3 DNA reads TGCGCCAGCAGCCAAGATTATGCGTCCTACGAGCAGTACTTC. Its protein product is CASSQDYASYEQYF.